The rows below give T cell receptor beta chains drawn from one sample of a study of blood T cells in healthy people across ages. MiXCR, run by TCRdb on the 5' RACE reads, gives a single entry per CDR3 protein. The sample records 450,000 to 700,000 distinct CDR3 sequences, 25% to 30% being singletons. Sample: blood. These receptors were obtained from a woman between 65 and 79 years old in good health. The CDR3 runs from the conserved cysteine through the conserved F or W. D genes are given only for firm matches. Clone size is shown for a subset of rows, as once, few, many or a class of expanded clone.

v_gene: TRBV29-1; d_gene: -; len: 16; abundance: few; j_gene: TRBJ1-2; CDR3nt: TGCAGCGCTGGAAGTCTCCGGGACGGTCCTAACTATGGCTACACCTTC; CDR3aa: CSAGSLRDGPNYGYTF
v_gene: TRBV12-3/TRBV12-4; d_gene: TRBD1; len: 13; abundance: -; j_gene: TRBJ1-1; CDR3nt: TGTGCCTGCGCGGGACAGACGAACACTGAAGCTTTCTTT; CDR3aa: CACAGQTNTEAFF
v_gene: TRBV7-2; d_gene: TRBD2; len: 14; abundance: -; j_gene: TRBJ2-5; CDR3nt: TGTGCCAGCAGCTTAGCCCCGGGAGGAGGTACCCAGTACTTC; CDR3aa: CASSLAPGGGTQYF
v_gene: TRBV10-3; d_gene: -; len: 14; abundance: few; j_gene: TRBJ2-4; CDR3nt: TGTGCCATCAGTGGATCAAATTCCCAGGACATTCAGTACTTC; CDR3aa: CAISGSNSQDIQYF
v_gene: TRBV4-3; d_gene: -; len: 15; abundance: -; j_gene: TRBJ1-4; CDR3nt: TGCGCCAGCAGCCAAGACCCGGACGGGGGGGAAAAACTGTTTTTT; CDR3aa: CASSQDPDGGEKLFF
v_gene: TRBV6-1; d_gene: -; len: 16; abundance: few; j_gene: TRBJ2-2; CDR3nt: TGTGCCAGCAAAAGGTCTATAACAGGGGACTTCGGGGAGCTGTTTTTT; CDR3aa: CASKRSITGDFGELFF
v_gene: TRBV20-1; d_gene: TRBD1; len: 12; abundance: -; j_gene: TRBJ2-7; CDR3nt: TGCAGTGCTTCAGGGGGCAGGGACGAGCAGTACTTC; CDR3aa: CSASGGRDEQYF
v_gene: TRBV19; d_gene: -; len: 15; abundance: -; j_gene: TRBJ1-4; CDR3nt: TGTGCCAGTAGCAAGACACGGGGTACGGGAGAAAAACTGTTTTTT; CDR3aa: CASSKTRGTGEKLFF
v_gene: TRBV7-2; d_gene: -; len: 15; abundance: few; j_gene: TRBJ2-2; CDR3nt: TGTGCCAGCAGCCTCCTTTTGGGGAACACCGGGGAGCTGTTTTTT; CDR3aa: CASSLLLGNTGELFF
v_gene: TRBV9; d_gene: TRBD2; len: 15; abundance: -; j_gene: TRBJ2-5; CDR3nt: TGTGCCAGCAGCAACAGCGGGACTAGAAAAGAGACCCAGTACTTC; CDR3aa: CASSNSGTRKETQYF
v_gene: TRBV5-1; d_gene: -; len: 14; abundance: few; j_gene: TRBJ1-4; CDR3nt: TGCGCCAGCAGCTCTTCGACGGGAAATGAAAAACTGTTTTTT; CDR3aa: CASSSSTGNEKLFF
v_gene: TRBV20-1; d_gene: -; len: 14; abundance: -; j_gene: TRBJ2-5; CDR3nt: TGCAGTGCTAGAGATAGCGGCTCCCAAGAGACCCAGTACTTC; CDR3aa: CSARDSGSQETQYF
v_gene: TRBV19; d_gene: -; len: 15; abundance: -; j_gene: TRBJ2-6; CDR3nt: TGTGCCAGTAGCCCCACTAGCTCTGGGGCCAACGTCCTGACTTTC; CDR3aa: CASSPTSSGANVLTF
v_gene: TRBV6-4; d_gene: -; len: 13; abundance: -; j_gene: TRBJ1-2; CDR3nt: TGTGCCAGCAGTGAAGCGCGGGGTTCTGGCTACACCTTC; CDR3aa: CASSEARGSGYTF
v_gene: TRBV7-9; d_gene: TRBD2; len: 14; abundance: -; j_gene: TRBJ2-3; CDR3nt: TGTGCCAGCAGCTTAAGGACGGGGGGAGATACGCAGTATTTT; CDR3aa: CASSLRTGGDTQYF
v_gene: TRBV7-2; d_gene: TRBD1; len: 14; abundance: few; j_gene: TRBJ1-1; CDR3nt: TGTGCCAGCAGCTTGAATTCAGGGGGAGATGAAGCTTTCTTT; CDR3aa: CASSLNSGGDEAFF
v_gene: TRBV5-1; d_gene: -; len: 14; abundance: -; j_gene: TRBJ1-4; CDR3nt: TGCGCCAGCAGCGACGGGACCGGAGGGGAAAAACTGTTTTTT; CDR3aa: CASSDGTGGEKLFF
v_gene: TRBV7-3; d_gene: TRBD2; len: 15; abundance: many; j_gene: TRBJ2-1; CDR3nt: TGTGCCAGCAGCCAAAGGGGCCTTTCCGGGGGGGAGCAGTTCTTC; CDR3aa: CASSQRGLSGGEQFF
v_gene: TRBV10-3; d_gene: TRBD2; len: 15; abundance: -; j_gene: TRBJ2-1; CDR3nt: TGTGCCATCAGTGTCCTAGCGGGTGATGGAAATGAGCAGTTCTTC; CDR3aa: CAISVLAGDGNEQFF
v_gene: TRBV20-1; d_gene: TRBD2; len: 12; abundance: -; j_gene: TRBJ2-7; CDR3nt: TGCAGTGCGCGGACTAGGACCTACGAGCAGTACTTC; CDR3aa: CSARTRTYEQYF
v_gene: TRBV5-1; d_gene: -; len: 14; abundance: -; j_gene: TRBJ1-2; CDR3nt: TGCGCCAGCAGCTTGGACGCCCCAACTAGTGGCTACACCTTC; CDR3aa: CASSLDAPTSGYTF
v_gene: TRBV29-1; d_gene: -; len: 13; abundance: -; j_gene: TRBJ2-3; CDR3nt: TGCAGCGTTGACAACAGGGGCACAGATACGCAGTATTTT; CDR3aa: CSVDNRGTDTQYF
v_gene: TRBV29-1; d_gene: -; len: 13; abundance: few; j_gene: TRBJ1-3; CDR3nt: TGCAGCGTTGAAGAGAGGGCCGGAAACACCATATATTTT; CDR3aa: CSVEERAGNTIYF
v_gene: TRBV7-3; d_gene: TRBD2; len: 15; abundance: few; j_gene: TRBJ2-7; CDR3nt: TGTGCCAGCAGCTTCCGGCTAGCGGGGATAAACGAGCAGTACTTC; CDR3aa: CASSFRLAGINEQYF
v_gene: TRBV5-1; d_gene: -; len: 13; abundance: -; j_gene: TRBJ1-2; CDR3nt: TGCGCCAGCAGCTCAGGGTCCTCCAGCACCTACACCTTC; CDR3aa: CASSSGSSSTYTF
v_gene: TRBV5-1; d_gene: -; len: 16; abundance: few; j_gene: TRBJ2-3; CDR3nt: TGCGCCAGCAGCTTGGGGGGGACCGCCGGCGGAGATACGCAGTATTTT; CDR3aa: CASSLGGTAGGDTQYF
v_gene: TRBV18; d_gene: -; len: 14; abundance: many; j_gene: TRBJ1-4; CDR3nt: TGTGCCAGCTCACCATTGTCAGGCGGGGAAAAACTGTTTTTT; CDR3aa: CASSPLSGGEKLFF
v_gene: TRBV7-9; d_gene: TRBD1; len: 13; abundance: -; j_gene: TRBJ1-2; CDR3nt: TGTGCCAGCGCAAGACAGGGACCGTCGGGCTACACCTTC; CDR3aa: CASARQGPSGYTF
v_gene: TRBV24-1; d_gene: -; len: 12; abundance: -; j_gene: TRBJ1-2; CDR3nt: TGTGCCACCAGTGAGGGGGACTATGGCTACACCTTC; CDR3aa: CATSEGDYGYTF
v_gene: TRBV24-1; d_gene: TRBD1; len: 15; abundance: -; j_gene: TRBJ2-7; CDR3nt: TGTGCCACCAGCGCCGGGACAGGGTGGTCCTACGAGCAGTACTTC; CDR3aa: CATSAGTGWSYEQYF
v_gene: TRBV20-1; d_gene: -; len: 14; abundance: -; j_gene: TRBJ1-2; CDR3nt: TGCAGTGCTAGTATCAGGAAGACTAACTATGGCTACACCTTC; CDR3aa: CSASIRKTNYGYTF
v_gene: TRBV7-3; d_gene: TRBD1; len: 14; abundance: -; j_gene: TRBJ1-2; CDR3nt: TGTGCCAGCAGCTTATCTGGGACAGGGTACGGCTACACCTTC; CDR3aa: CASSLSGTGYGYTF
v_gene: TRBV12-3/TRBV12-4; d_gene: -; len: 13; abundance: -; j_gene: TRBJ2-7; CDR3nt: TGTGCCAGCAGGATTGGTAACTCCTACGAGCAGTACTTC; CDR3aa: CASRIGNSYEQYF
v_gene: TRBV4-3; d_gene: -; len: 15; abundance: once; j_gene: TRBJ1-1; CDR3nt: TGCGCCAGCAGCCAAGTAACACGGACGGGGACTGAAGCTTTCTTT; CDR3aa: CASSQVTRTGTEAFF
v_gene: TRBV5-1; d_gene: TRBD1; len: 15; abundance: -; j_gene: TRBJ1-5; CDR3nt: TGCGCCAGCAGCTTGGCCGGGACAGGGGGGCAGCCCCAGCATTTT; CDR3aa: CASSLAGTGGQPQHF
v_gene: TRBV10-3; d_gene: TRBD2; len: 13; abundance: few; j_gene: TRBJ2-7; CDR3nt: TGTGCCATCAGTGGGACTAGCGGAGGCGAGCAGTACTTC; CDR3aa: CAISGTSGGEQYF
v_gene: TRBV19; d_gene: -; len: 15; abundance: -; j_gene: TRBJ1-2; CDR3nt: TGTGCCAGTAGTATAGGGCGCTTAACCCAGGTTGGCTACACCTTC; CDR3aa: CASSIGRLTQVGYTF
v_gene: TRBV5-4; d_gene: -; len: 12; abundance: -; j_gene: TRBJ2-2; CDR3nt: TGTGCCAGCGGAAGAGACACCGGGGAGCTGTTTTTT; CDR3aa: CASGRDTGELFF
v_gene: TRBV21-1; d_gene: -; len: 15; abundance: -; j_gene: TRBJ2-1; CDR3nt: TGTGCCAGCAGCGAGAGAGAGATTGATGAGCGTGAGCAGTTCTTC; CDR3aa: CASSEREIDEREQFF
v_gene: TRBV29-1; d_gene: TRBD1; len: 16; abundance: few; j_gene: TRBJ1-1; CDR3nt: TGCAGCGTATATACCGGGACAGGGGCTTTAAACACTGAAGCTTTCTTT; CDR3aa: CSVYTGTGALNTEAFF
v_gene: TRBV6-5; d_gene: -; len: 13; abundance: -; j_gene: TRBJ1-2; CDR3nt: TGTGCCAGCAGTTACGGCAGGTGGGATGGCTACACCTTC; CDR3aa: CASSYGRWDGYTF
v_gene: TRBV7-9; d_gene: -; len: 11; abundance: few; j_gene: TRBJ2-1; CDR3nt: TGTGCCAGCAGCTCCCCCTATGAGCAGTTCTTC; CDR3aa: CASSSPYEQFF
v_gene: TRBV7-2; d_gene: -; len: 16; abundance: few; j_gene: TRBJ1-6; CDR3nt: TGTGCCAGCAGCCTAAAGGGGGGGGCTGTAGATTCACCCCTCCACTTT; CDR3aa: CASSLKGGAVDSPLHF
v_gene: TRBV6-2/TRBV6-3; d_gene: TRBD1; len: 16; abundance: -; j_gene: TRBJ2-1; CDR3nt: TGTGCCAGCGGCCCACAGGGGCTGCCTACCTACAATGAGCAGTTCTTC; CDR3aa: CASGPQGLPTYNEQFF
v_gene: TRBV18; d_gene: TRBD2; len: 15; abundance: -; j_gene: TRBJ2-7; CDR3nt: TGTGCCAGCTCACCACCGGCAAGCGGGAGGAACGAGCAGTACTTC; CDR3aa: CASSPPASGRNEQYF